These 10 T cell receptor beta chains came from one sample sequenced in a study of OX40 agonist ivuxolimab in advanced cancers. Sequencing used immunoSEQ multiplex PCR; TCRdb keeps in-frame clones, though not all of them. The sample lists about 82,000 clones, 70% to 90% occurring once. This sample comprised CD4+ or CD8+ T cells sorted from blood, obtained in a trial of the OX40 agonist ivuxolimab. Receptors were obtained from an adult with an advanced solid tumor such as melanoma, head and neck, liver or kidney cancer.

The V call is TRBV5-1, the J call TRBJ2-3, with D uncertain. Germline-derived CDR1 and CDR2 are SGHRS and YFSETQ. V lost 4 bases, J lost 2 bases, and 2 bases lay in between. The CDR3 loop spans 11 amino acids. CDR3 protein: CASSDTDTQYF. CDR3 DNA: TGCGCCAGCAGCGACACAGATACGCAGTATTTT.

The table lists this clone with a few counts. The J gene is TRBJ1-2, the V gene TRBV18, with TRBD1 as a possible D gene (6 bases). The CDR3 length is 14 residues. The V and J ends lost 3 bases and 2 bases respectively, with 10 bases between them. Germline V gene lookup returns CDR1 KGHSH and CDR2 LQKENI. Here the CDR3 reads CASSPGGTNYGYTF. CDR3 DNA sequence: TGTGCCAGCTCACCCGGGGGGACAAACTATGGCTACACCTTC.

The chain is built from TRBV19 and TRBJ2-1, with D unresolved. V was pared by 2 bases and J by 7 bases, with 9 bases between. The CDR3 is 13 residues long. The V gene's germline CDR1 is LNHDA and CDR2 SQIVND (reference sequence). CDR3 DNA: TGTGCCAGTAGTATAACTTGGGGTAATGAGCAGTTCTTC. Protein product: CASSITWGNEQFF.

The chain carries TRBV7-7 and TRBJ2-1; D not resolved. The CDR3 length is 14 residues. The germline CDR1 and CDR2 sequences are SSHAT and FNYEAQ (reference sequence). The V end was cut by 1 base, the J end by 8 bases, with 12 bases between. Here the CDR3 DNA reads TGTGCCAGCAGCTTAGGACCCTCCCCCGATGAGCAGTTCTTC. This codes for CASSLGPSPDEQFF.

This chain links TRBV27 with TRBJ1-3; 8 positions match TRBD1. CDR3 length: 15 residues. The ends lost 3 bases at V and 4 bases at J; junction bases unmatched: 5. Germline CDR1 and CDR2: MNHEY and SMNVEV (reference sequence). This chain's CDR3 is CASSFQGAGGNTIYF. CDR3 nucleotides: TGTGCCAGCAGTTTCCAGGGGGCCGGAGGAAACACCATATATTTT.

The chain uses TRBV7-6 and TRBJ1-1; no clear D gene. CDR3 length equals 14 residues. Trimming removed 5 bases at V and 0 bases at J, with 10 bases between. Germline-derived CDR1 and CDR2 are SGHVS and FNYEAQ. The CDR3 protein is CASSARTLNTEAFF. CDR3 nucleotide sequence: TGTGCCAGCAGCGCCAGGACCCTGAACACTGAAGCTTTCTTT.

The rearrangement links TRBV5-1 to TRBJ2-1; 16 nucleotides align to TRBD2. The CDR3 is made up of 17 amino acids. V was clipped by 5 bases and J by 10 bases; unmatched bases: 12. Germline V lookup: CDR1 SGHRS, CDR2 YFSETQ. The CDR3 protein is CASRSGTSGGVPREQFF. CDR3 DNA: TGCGCCAGCAGATCCGGGACTAGCGGGGGGGTCCCCAGAGAGCAGTTCTTC.

The CDR3 DNA sequence: TGCGCCAGCAGCCAAAGTCGACAGGGGGACTCACCCCTCCACTTT. The encoded protein is CASSQSRQGDSPLHF. The rearrangement joins TRBV4-3 to TRBJ1-6; 9 nucleotides match TRBD1. Germline CDR1 and CDR2: LGHNA and YSLEER. V shed 2 bases and J 10 bases; nucleotides not matched to a gene: 6. This CDR3 has 15 amino acids.

This rearrangement joins TRBV7-6 to TRBJ2-6; no reliable D call. Germline CDR1 reads SGHVS; CDR2 reads FNYEAQ. V shed 4 bases and J shed 0 bases, with 7 bases lying between them. The CDR3 runs to 15 residues. CDR3 sequence: CASSSDPSGANVLTF. The CDR3 DNA follows: TGTGCCAGCAGCTCAGATCCCTCTGGGGCCAACGTCCTGACTTTC.

This clone was picked up one time. The rearrangement links TRBV2 to TRBJ1-3; D perhaps matches TRBD1 (6 bases). Germline CDR1 is SNHLY and CDR2 is FYNNEI. The CDR3 totals 14 residues. Between the trimmed V and J ends, which lost 7 bases and 0 bases, there was a span of 10 bases. CDR3 DNA sequence: TGTGCCAGCACCTTGGGGGCCTCTGGAAACACCATATATTTT. Protein product: CASTLGASGNTIYF.